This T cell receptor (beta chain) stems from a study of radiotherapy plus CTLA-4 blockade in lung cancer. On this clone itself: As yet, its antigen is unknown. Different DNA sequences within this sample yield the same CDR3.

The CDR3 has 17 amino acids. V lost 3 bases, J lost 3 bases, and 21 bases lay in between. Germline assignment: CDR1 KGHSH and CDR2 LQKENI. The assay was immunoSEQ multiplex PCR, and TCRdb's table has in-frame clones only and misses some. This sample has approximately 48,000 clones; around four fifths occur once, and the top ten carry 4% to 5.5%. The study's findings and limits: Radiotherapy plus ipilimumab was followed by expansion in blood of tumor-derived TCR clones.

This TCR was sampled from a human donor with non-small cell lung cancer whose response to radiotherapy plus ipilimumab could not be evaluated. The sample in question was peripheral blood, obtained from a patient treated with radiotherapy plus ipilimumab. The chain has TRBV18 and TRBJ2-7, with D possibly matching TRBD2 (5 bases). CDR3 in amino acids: CASSPSFLSGSGYEQYF. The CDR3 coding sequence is TGTGCCAGCTCACCCAGCTTCCTGAGCGGAAGTGGCTACGAGCAGTACTTC. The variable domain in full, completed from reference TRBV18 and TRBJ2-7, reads NAGVMQNPRHLVRRRGQEARLRCSPMKGHSHVYWYRQLPEEGLKFMVYLQKENIIDESGMPKERFSAEFPKEGPSILRIQQVVRGDSAAYFCASSPSFLSGSGYEQYFGPGTRLTVT.